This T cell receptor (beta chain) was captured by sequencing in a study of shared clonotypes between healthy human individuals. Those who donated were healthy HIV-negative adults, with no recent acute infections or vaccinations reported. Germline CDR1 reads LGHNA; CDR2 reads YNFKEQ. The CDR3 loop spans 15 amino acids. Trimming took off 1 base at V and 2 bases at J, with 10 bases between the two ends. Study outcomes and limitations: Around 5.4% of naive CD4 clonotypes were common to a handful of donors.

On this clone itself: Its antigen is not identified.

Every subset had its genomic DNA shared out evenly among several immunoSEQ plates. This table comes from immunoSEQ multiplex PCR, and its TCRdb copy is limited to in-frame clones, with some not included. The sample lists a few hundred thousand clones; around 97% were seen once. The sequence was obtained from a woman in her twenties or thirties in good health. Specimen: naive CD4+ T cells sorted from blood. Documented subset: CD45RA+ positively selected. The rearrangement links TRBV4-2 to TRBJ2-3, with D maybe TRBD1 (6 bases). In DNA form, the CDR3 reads TGTGCCAGCAGCCAAGGGGGGCAGAACACAGATACGCAGTATTTT. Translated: CASSQGGQNTDTQYF.